This is a list of T cell receptor beta chains from one sample in a study of blood T cell repertoires in COVID-19. Libraries were prepared by immunoSEQ multiplex PCR; TCRdb keeps only in-frame clonotypes and omits some of them. The sample has roughly 68,000 clones, approximately 89% seen once. The sequenced sample consisted of peripheral blood. These receptors were taken from a woman aged 45-65 years with active COVID-19. Both conserved end residues are part of each CDR3. Fields, in order: J gene, V gene, CDR3 protein.

J: TRBJ2-1; V: TRBV11-2; CDR3: CASSSSGMSGRARDNEQFF
J: TRBJ1-5; V: TRBV4-1; CDR3: CASSHRQGRDQPQHF
J: TRBJ2-1; V: TRBV28; CDR3: CASNPRDRGNEQFF
J: TRBJ1-2; V: TRBV7-9; CDR3: CASSLGQQNYGYTF
J: TRBJ2-7; V: TRBV12-3/TRBV12-4; CDR3: CASRLGVSGEQYF
J: TRBJ2-2; V: TRBV5-1; CDR3: CASSLDRGINTGELFF
J: TRBJ2-1; V: TRBV28; CDR3: CASGRGVTDNEQFF
J: TRBJ2-2; V: TRBV5-4; CDR3: CASSRTSGGNLNTGELFF
J: TRBJ1-4; V: TRBV4-2; CDR3: CASSQARGQANEKLFF
J: TRBJ1-5; V: TRBV7-8; CDR3: CASSFRSGTGGNQPQHF
J: TRBJ2-5; V: TRBV3-1/TRBV3-2; CDR3: CASSVPGLAGRETQYF
J: TRBJ2-7; V: TRBV14; CDR3: CASSQEGSGLAGPEQYF
J: TRBJ1-1; V: TRBV7-8; CDR3: CATKERRLENTEAFF
J: TRBJ1-2; V: TRBV9; CDR3: CASSVGLGGGYTF
J: TRBJ2-7; V: TRBV3-1/TRBV3-2; CDR3: CASSQDLGRGGEQYF
J: TRBJ2-3; V: TRBV9; CDR3: CASGAADTQYF
J: TRBJ2-2; V: TRBV30; CDR3: CAWSVPKSGYTGELFF
J: TRBJ2-3; V: TRBV2; CDR3: CASIPGQPWGTDTQYF